This T cell receptor beta chain was retrieved from a study of shared clonotypes between healthy human individuals. This CDR3 comprises 14 residues. V lost 4 bases and J lost 6; bases outside the gene matches: 7. Germline V CDR1 and CDR2: MDHEN, SYDVKM. The protocol was immunoSEQ multiplex PCR, while the TCRdb copy is restricted to in-frame clones and leaves out a portion. The sample holds around 2,000,000 clones, 85% to 95% seen once. This receptor was identified in a man aged 18 to 29 in good health. The sequenced sample was naive CD4+ T cells sorted from blood. Subset in this sample: CD45RA+ positively selected. The V gene is TRBV28, the J gene TRBJ1-2, with TRBD1 matching over 8 bases. The CDR3 DNA sequence: TGTGCCAGCAGTTCCCGGGACAGGATAAATGGCTACACCTTC. It translates to CASSSRDRINGYTF.